This entry features one T cell receptor (beta chain) sequence. The target antigen is unknown. This record comes from a study of CXCR3-negative and CXCR3-positive naive CD8 T cells. Study-wide context: For each library, about 1.5 +/- 0.3 million TRB reads were obtained, about 140 million in total.

The TRB libraries of cDNA were built by UMI-labeled 5' RACE. From its re-call of the 5' RACE reads, TCRdb lists each CDR3 protein once, without DNA. In total, the table holds 130,000 or so distinct CDR3 sequences. Findings and limits, study-wide: Memory CD8+ cells showed much lower diversity, while both naive subsets displayed comparably high diversity. Similar TRBV-TRBJ usage was seen in naive cells (both CXCR3-negative and CXCR3-positive), but memory cells differed.

The sequence was collected from a human donor in good health. Some clones in this sample may be carry-over from other donors' samples. Sequencing input: naive CXCR3- CD8+ T cells from blood. Indicated subset: CD45RO-CCR7+CD27+CD95- naive CD8+ T cells lacking CXCR3 (TNR3-).

The CDR3 loop is CSVEATRGHHQETQYF. This sequence joins TRBV29-1 and TRBJ2-5; TCRdb designates TRBD1, a call that cannot be tested without DNA. CDR3 length: 16 amino acids. CDR1 SQVTM and CDR2 ANQGSEA come from the germline V gene.